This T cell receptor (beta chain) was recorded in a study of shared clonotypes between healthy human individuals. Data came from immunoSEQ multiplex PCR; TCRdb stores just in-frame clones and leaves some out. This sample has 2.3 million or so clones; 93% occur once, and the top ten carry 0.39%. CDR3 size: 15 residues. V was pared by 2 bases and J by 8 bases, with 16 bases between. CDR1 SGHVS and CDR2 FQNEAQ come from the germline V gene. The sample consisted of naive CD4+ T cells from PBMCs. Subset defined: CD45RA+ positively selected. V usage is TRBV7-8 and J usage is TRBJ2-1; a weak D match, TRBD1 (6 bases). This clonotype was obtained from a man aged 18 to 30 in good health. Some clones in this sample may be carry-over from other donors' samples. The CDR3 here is CASSLPAGVEDEQFF. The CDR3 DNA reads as TGTGCCAGCAGCTTACCCGCAGGGGTGGAGGATGAGCAGTTCTTC.